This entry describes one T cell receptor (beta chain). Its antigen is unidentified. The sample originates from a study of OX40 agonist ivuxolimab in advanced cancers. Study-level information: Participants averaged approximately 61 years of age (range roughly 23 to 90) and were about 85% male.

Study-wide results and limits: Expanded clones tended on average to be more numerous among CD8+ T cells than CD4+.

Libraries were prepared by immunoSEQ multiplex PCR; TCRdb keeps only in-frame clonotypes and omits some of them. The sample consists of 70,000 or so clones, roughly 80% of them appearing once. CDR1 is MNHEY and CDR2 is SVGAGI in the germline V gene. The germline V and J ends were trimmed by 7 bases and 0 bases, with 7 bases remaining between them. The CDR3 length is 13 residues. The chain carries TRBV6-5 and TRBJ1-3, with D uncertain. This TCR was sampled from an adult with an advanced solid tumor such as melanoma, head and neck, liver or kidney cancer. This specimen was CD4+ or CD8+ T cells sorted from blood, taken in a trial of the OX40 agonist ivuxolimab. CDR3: CASTLLSGNTIYF. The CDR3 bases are TGTGCCAGCACCTTACTCTCTGGAAACACCATATATTTT.